This T cell receptor (beta chain) comes out of a study of radiotherapy plus CTLA-4 blockade in lung cancer. Generated by immunoSEQ multiplex PCR, the TCRdb table keeps only in-frame clones and is missing some. Found here are 40,000 to 60,000 clones, 75% to 90% of them singletons; the top ten hold approximately 3.4%. Germline CDR1 SGDLS, CDR2 YYNGEE. Deletions cut 4 bases from V and 9 bases from J, with 23 bases between. This CDR3 is built from 16 residues. The receptor's source is a human donor with non-small cell lung cancer who had stable disease on radiotherapy plus ipilimumab. The rearrangement links TRBV9 to TRBJ2-1; tentatively, D is TRBD2 (5 bases). The sample consisted of peripheral blood, taken from a patient treated with radiotherapy plus ipilimumab. The CDR3 protein is CASSPHPEGRSGEQFF. The CDR3 nucleotides are TGTGCCAGCAGCCCTCATCCAGAGGGTAGATCGGGTGAGCAGTTCTTC. Full variable domain (missing parts from reference TRBV9 and TRBJ2-1): DSGVTQTPKHLITATGQRVTLRCSPRSGDLSVYWYQQSLDQGLQFLIQYYNGEERAKGNILERFSAQQFPDLHSELNLSSLELGDSALYFCASSPHPEGRSGEQFFGPGTRLTVL.